This TCR beta chain was obtained from a study of cytomegalovirus exposure and HLA in healthy donors. Concerning this clone itself: The antigen remains unidentified.

Germline loops: CDR1 SGDLS, CDR2 YYNGEE. This CDR3 is built from 17 residues. Trimming cost V 0 bases and J 6 bases, with 18 bases left between them. This PCR relied on a set of 60 Vbeta primers and 13 Jbeta primers. The protocol was immunoSEQ multiplex PCR, while the TCRdb copy is restricted to in-frame clones and leaves out a portion. The sample consists of 110,000 to 150,000 clones, about 80% of them appearing once. Broader study findings: Researchers reported in a later analysis that a missense DCLRE1C variant was tied to TCR beta V- and J-gene trimming.

This sequence was found in a middle-aged man in good health and CMV-seronegative. The chain couples TRBV9 to TRBJ2-2; D possibly corresponds to TRBD1 (7 bases). Sequenced: PBMCs. CDR3 DNA: TGTGCCAGCAGCGTAGGAGGAGGGGGCAGTTTACCCGGGGAGCTGTTTTTT. This gives the protein CASSVGGGGSLPGELFF.